This TCR beta chain was identified during a study of cytomegalovirus exposure and HLA in healthy donors. The study's findings and limits: Later genetic work tied a missense DCLRE1C variant to beta-chain V and J trimming. Later on, analysis showed that most CMV-associated TCR beta chains appeared to be HLA-restricted. Immune exposure information available was restricted to CMV serostatus.

The CDR3 length is 14 residues. CDR1 and CDR2 from the germline V gene are SGHTA and FQGNSA. Trimming cost V 2 bases and J 3 bases; bases outside gene matches: 3. PCR amplification relied on 60 Vbeta primers (plus 13 Jbeta primers). Profiled with immunoSEQ multiplex PCR; TCRdb holds only in-frame clones, not every one. The sample records about 140,000 clones, over 70% being singletons. On this clone itself: What it binds is not known.

The V gene is TRBV7-2, the J gene TRBJ2-5, with 7 bases that match TRBD2. The clonotype originates from a man aged 18 to 30 in good health and CMV-seronegative. What was sequenced was PBMCs. CDR3 residues: CASSLSLAEETQYF. CDR3 sequence (DNA): TGTGCCAGCAGCTTATCGCTAGCGGAAGAGACCCAGTACTTC.